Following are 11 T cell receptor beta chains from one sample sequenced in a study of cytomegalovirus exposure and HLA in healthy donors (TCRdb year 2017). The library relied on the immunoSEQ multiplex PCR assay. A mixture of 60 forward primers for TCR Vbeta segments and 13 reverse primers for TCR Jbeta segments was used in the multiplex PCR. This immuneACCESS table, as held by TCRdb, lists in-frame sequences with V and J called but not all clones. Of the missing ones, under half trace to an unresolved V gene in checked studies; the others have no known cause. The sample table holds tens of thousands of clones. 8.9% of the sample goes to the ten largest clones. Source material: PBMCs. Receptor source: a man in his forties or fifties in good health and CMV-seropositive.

DNA of the CDR3: TGTGCCAGCAGTGACCGGAGACAGGTTCTGGATTCACCCCTCCACTTT. Protein product: CASSDRRQVLDSPLHF. This chain connects TRBV2 to TRBJ1-6, with D tentatively TRBD1 (6 bases). CDR1 SNHLY and CDR2 FYNNEI come from the germline V gene. Trimming took off 3 bases at V and 8 bases at J, with 17 bases between the two ends. The CDR3 consists of 16 residues.

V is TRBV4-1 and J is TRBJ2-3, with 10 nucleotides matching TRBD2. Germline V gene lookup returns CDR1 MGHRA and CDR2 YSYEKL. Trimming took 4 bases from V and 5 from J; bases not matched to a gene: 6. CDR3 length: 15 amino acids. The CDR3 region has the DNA TGCGCCAGCAGCCGTGCTAGCGGGGGCCGAGATACGCAGTATTTT. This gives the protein CASSRASGGRDTQYF.

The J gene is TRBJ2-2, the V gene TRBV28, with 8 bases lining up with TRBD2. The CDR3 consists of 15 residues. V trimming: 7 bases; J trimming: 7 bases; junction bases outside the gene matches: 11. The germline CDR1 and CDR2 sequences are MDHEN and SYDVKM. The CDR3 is CASTPRGSGSGELFF. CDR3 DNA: TGTGCCAGCACCCCGAGAGGAAGCGGGAGCGGGGAGCTGTTTTTT. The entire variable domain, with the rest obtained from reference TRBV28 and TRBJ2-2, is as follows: DVKVTQSSRYLVKRTGEKVFLECVQDMDHENMFWYRQDPGLGLRLIYFSYDVKMKEKGDIPEGYSVSREKKERFSLILESASTNQTSMYLCASTPRGSGSGELFFGEGSRLTVL.

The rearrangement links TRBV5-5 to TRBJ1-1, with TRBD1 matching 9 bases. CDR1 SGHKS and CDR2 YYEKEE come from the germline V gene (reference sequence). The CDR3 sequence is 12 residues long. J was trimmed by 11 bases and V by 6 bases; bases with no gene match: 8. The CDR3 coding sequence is TGTGCCAGCAACCGGGACAGGGATATGGCTTTCTTT. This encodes CASNRDRDMAFF.

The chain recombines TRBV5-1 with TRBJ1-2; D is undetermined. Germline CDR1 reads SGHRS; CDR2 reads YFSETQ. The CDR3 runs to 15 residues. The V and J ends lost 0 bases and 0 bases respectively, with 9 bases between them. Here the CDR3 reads CASSLVSVSNYGYTF. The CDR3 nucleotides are TGCGCCAGCAGCTTGGTGTCAGTATCTAACTATGGCTACACCTTC.

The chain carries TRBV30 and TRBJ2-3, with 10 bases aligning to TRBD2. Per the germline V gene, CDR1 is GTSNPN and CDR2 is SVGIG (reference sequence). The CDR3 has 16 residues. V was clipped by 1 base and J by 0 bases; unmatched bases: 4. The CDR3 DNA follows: TGTGCCTGGAGTGGGGCTAGCGGGGGTAGCACAGATACGCAGTATTTT. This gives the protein CAWSGASGGSTDTQYF.

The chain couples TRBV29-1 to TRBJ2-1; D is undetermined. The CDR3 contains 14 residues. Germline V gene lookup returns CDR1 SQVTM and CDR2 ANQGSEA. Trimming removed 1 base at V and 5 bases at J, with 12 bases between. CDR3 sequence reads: CSVEGPVTNNEQFF. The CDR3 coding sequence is TGCAGCGTTGAAGGTCCTGTAACTAACAATGAGCAGTTCTTC.

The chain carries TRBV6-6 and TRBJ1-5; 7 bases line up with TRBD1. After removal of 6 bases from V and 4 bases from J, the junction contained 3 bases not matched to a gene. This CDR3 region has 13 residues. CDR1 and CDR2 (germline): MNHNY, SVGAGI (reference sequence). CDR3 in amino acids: CASSEGANQPQHF. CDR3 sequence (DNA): TGTGCCAGCAGCGAGGGGGCAAATCAGCCCCAGCATTTT.

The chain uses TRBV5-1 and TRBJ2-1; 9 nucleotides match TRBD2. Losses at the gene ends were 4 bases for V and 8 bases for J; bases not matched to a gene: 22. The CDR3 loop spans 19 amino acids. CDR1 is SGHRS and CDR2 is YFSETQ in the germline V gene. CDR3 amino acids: CASSLGGGGGRATTHEQFF. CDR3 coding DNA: TGCGCCAGCAGCCTCGGTGGAGGGGGCGGGAGGGCCACCACGCATGAGCAGTTCTTC.

The CDR3 here is CASSQDLTSGYKNIQYF. CDR3 DNA sequence: TGCGCCAGCAGCCAAGATCTGACTAGCGGCTACAAAAACATTCAGTACTTC. The gene calls are TRBV4-3 and TRBJ2-4, with 9 bases fitting TRBD2. The CDR3 is 17 residues long. The V and J ends lost 0 bases and 3 bases, in that order; junction bases with no gene match: 6. The germline gives CDR1 LGHNA, CDR2 YSLEER.

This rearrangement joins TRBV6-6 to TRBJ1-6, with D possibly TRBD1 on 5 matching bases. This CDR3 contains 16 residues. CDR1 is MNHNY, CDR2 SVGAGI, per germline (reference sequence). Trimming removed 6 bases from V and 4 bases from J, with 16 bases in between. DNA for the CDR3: TGTGCCAGCAGAACCCGAAACAGGTCTTATAATTCACCCCTCCACTTT. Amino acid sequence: CASRTRNRSYNSPLHF.